One sample yielded the 22 T cell receptor beta chains listed below, sequenced in a study of T cell responses to AZD1222 COVID-19 vaccine. TCRdb's table, derived via immunoSEQ multiplex PCR, lists solely in-frame clones and lacks some. Of about 96,000 clones in the sample, about nine tenths were seen once. The starting material was peripheral blood, obtained on day 0 of AZD1222 vaccination. The receptors here all came from an adult in good health.

In regard to this clone: Other DNA sequences from this sample encode an identical CDR3 as well. This chain joins TRBV28 and TRBJ2-3, with D possibly TRBD1 on 8 matching bases. CDR1 is MDHEN, CDR2 SYDVKM, per germline. The CDR3 sequence is 15 residues long. Trimming shortened V by 1 base and J by 4 bases, and 12 bases separated the two germline ends. DNA of the CDR3: TGTGCCAGCAGTTTATACAGGGGGAGGGCAGATACGCAGTATTTT. Its translation is CASSLYRGRADTQYF.

The V and J genes are TRBV2 and TRBJ2-7; TRBD1 or TRBD2 may be the D gene (5 bases each). Germline values: CDR1 SNHLY, CDR2 FYNNEI. The ends were cut back, 7 bases at V and 6 bases at J, with 16 bases in the middle. The CDR3 is 13 residues long. The chain's CDR3 is CASKRVGDGEQYF. In nucleotides, the CDR3 is TGTGCCAGCAAGAGGGTAGGGGATGGCGAGCAGTACTTC. Full variable domain (rest looked up from reference TRBV2 and TRBJ2-7): EPEVTQTPSHQVTQMGQEVILRCVPISNHLYFYWYRQILGQKVEFLVSFYNNEISEKSEIFDDQFSVERPDGSNFTLKIRSTKLEDSAMYFCASKRVGDGEQYFGPGTRLTVT.

The V gene is TRBV11-3, the J gene TRBJ2-2, with TRBD2 identical over 11 bases. The CDR3 covers 16 residues. The junction had 5 bases not matched to a gene; V was cut back by 1 base and J by 7 bases. Germline-derived CDR1 and CDR2 are SGHNT and YENEEA. CDR3 nucleotides: TGTGCCAGCAGCTTAGCACTAGCGGGAGTGAGCGGGGAGCTGTTTTTT. This codes for CASSLALAGVSGELFF.

The chain joins TRBV4-1 to TRBJ2-3, with D hard to call. CDR3 length: 14 amino acids. Germline V gene sequence: CDR1 MGHRA, CDR2 YSYEKL. The V gene lost 1 base and the J gene lost 2 bases, with 7 bases spanning the gap. In nucleotides, the CDR3 is TGCGCCAGCAGCCAAGGGCAAAACACAGATACGCAGTATTTT. Its protein is CASSQGQNTDTQYF.

The V and J genes are TRBV9 and TRBJ2-7; TRBD2 agrees at 8 bases. Germline loops: CDR1 SGDLS, CDR2 YYNGEE. This CDR3 has 16 residues. V lost 0 bases to trimming and J lost 2 bases; unmatched junction nucleotides: 7. CDR3 sequence reads: CASSVESAGGPYEQYF. The CDR3 DNA follows: TGTGCCAGCAGCGTAGAATCGGCGGGAGGACCCTACGAGCAGTACTTC.

The rearrangement joins TRBV25-1 to TRBJ2-1, with 8 nucleotides matching TRBD2. J was trimmed by 12 bases and V by 8 bases; bases with no gene match: 3. The CDR3 length is 10 residues. Germline values: CDR1 MGHDK, CDR2 SYGVNS. CDR3 protein: CASRGGRQFF. The CDR3 DNA is TGTGCCAGCCGCGGGGGGCGGCAGTTCTTC. The whole variable domain, remainder taken from reference TRBV25-1 and TRBJ2-1, is EADIYQTPRYLVIGTGKKITLECSQTMGHDKMYWYQQDPGMELHLIHYSYGVNSTEKGDLSSESTVSRIRTEHFPLTLESARPSHTSQYLCASRGGRQFFGPGTRLTVL.

The chain carries TRBV28 and TRBJ2-1; 9 nucleotides line up with TRBD2. V shed 6 bases, J shed 15 bases, and the junction held 12 bases outside the gene matches. This CDR3 is 13 amino acids long. The germline V gene has CDR1 MDHEN and CDR2 SYDVKM. Here the CDR3 DNA reads TGTGCCAGCAGCCCTAAGCCGGGACTAGCTCTGTTCTTC. Its protein product is CASSPKPGLALFF.

CDR3 in amino acids: CASSPLGSSTDTQYF. Written as DNA, the CDR3 is TGTGCCAGCTCACCTCTAGGGTCTAGCACAGATACGCAGTATTTT. This chain connects TRBV18 to TRBJ2-3; D is uncertain. This CDR3 has 15 residues. Germline CDR1 KGHSH, CDR2 LQKENI. The V end lost 3 bases, the J end lost 0 bases, and 10 bases lay between the germline ends.

J is TRBJ1-5 and V is TRBV28; D is undetermined. The V and J ends lost 3 bases and 4 bases respectively, with 16 bases between them. The germline gives CDR1 MDHEN, CDR2 SYDVKM. CDR3 size: 16 residues. The CDR3: CASSFISKGNNQPQHF. In nucleotides, the CDR3 is TGTGCCAGCAGTTTCATTTCGAAAGGGAATAATCAGCCCCAGCATTTT.

The chain uses TRBV28 and TRBJ1-6; D gene uncertain. This CDR3 has 15 amino acids. Trimming stripped 8 bases from V and 6 bases from J, with 17 bases between. Germline CDR1 reads MDHEN; CDR2 reads SYDVKM. The CDR3 reads CASFSRPGVNSPLHF. The CDR3 bases are TGTGCCAGCTTTTCCCGACCGGGTGTTAATTCACCCCTCCACTTT. The full variable domain, in which reference TRBV28 and TRBJ1-6 provide the parts outside the CDR3, is DVKVTQSSRYLVKRTGEKVFLECVQDMDHENMFWYRQDPGLGLRLIYFSYDVKMKEKGDIPEGYSVSREKKERFSLILESASTNQTSMYLCASFSRPGVNSPLHFGNGTRLTVT.

This chain joins TRBV5-1 and TRBJ2-7; unclear D gene. The length of the CDR3 is 13 residues. V gave up 0 bases and J gave up 6 bases, with 10 bases separating them. Germline CDR1 is SGHRS and CDR2 is YFSETQ. CDR3 region: CASSLESAREQYF. The CDR3 DNA sequence: TGCGCCAGCAGCTTGGAGTCCGCTCGCGAGCAGTACTTC. The full variable domain, in which reference TRBV5-1 and TRBJ2-7 provide the parts outside the CDR3, is KAGVTQTPRYLIKTRGQQVTLSCSPISGHRSVSWYQQTPGQGLQFLFEYFSETQRNKGNFPGRFSGRQFSNSRSEMNVSTLELGDSALYLCASSLESAREQYFGPGTRLTVT.

V and J are TRBV10-3 and TRBJ2-1; TRBD2 might be the D (6 bases). Looked up from germline, CDR1 is ENHRY and CDR2 is SYGVKD. The CDR3 has 14 residues. V was trimmed by 10 bases and J by 0 bases, leaving 13 bases between them. The CDR3 nucleotides read TGTGCCACGGGCCGGGACTCCTCCTACAATGAGCAGTTCTTC. Translating it yields CATGRDSSYNEQFF.

CDR3 nucleotides: TGTGCCAGCACCCCCCCAGCGGGAGGGCTTAGCTCCTACAATGAGCAGTTCTTC. This gives the protein CASTPPAGGLSSYNEQFF. The V gene is TRBV9, the J gene TRBJ2-1, with 10 bases identical to TRBD2. This CDR3 comprises 18 residues. The germline V gene encodes CDR1 SGDLS and CDR2 YYNGEE. V lost 6 bases, J lost 0 bases, and 12 bases stayed unmatched.

V and J are TRBV28 and TRBJ2-5; 9 bases line up with TRBD1. V shed 6 bases, J shed 1 base, and the junction held 6 bases outside the gene matches. Germline V gives CDR1 MDHEN, CDR2 SYDVKM. There are 15 residues in the CDR3. The CDR3 region is CASSPEGQGQETQYF. For the CDR3, the DNA is TGTGCCAGCAGCCCAGAGGGACAGGGCCAAGAGACCCAGTACTTC.

On this clone: An end of the junction does not agree with germline; a read error may underlie this. V is TRBV7-7 and J is TRBJ2-1; perhaps D is TRBD1 or TRBD2 (5 bases each). This CDR3 has 15 amino acids. CDR1 is SSHAT and CDR2 is FNYEAQ in the germline V gene (reference sequence). The CDR3 DNA sequence: TGTGCTAGCAGCTTAGTGGGGGTCGGTGACAATGAGCAGTTCTTC. Translated, it gives CASSLVGVGDNEQFF.

The chain employs TRBV19 and TRBJ2-3, with 9 bases fitting TRBD2. This CDR3 has 14 amino acids. With V trimmed by 10 bases and J by 5 bases, 10 bases remained unmatched. CDR1 is LNHDA, CDR2 SQIVND, per germline (reference sequence). The CDR3 DNA follows: TGTGCCATTGGTAGCGGGAGCCGAGGAGATACGCAGTATTTT. It yields the protein CAIGSGSRGDTQYF.

This rearrangement joins TRBV13 to TRBJ1-2, with 8 bases matching TRBD1. Germline CDR1 is PRHDT and CDR2 is FYEKMQ (reference sequence). V shed 5 bases, J shed 4 bases, and the junction held 12 bases outside the gene matches. The CDR3 is made up of 16 amino acids. Here the CDR3 DNA reads TGTGCCAGCAGCAGGACAGGGAGGGAGTTCGCCTATGGCTACACCTTC. Encoded protein: CASSRTGREFAYGYTF.

J is TRBJ1-4 and V is TRBV19; 8 bases line up with TRBD1. The V gene end was trimmed by 5 bases and the J gene end by 4 bases; junction bases not matched to a gene: 6. The CDR3 has 15 amino acids. Germline assignment: CDR1 LNHDA and CDR2 SQIVND (reference sequence). CDR3 residues: CASSARTGFNEKLFF. In nucleotides, the CDR3 is TGTGCCAGTAGTGCACGGACAGGGTTTAATGAAAAACTGTTTTTT.

The chain recombines TRBV7-9 with TRBJ2-7; 9 bases are shared with TRBD2. V was pared by 5 bases and J by 6 bases, with 11 bases of the junction left unmatched. The CDR3 totals 15 residues. Germline CDR1 reads SEHNR; CDR2 reads FQNEAQ (reference sequence). In DNA, the CDR3 is TGTGCCAGCAGCCCCGCGGTAGCGGGAGATGGCGAGCAGTACTTC. It translates to CASSPAVAGDGEQYF. The full variable domain, in which reference TRBV7-9 and TRBJ2-7 provide the parts outside the CDR3, is DTGVSQNPRHKITKRGQNVTFRCDPISEHNRLYWYRQTLGQGPEFLTYFQNEAQLEKSRLLSDRFSAERPKGSFSTLEIQRTEQGDSAMYLCASSPAVAGDGEQYFGPGTRLTVT.

This clone has just a few counts. This chain uses TRBV11-2 with TRBJ2-1; D is uncertain. This CDR3 contains 15 residues. Deletions cut 4 bases from V and 4 bases from J, with 14 bases between. Germline CDR1 and CDR2: SGHAT and FQNNGV. The CDR3: CASSSGRRPYNEQFF. The DNA for the CDR3 is TGTGCCAGCAGCTCCGGGCGACGTCCGTACAATGAGCAGTTCTTC.

This clone appeared a few times. The rearrangement links TRBV5-4 to TRBJ2-1, with 14 nucleotides matching TRBD2. Germline V gene data show CDR1 as SGHNT and CDR2 as YYREEE (reference sequence). The CDR3 extends over 18 amino acids. The J segment lost 2 bases and the V segment lost 5 bases, leaving 9 bases of the junction unmatched. This CDR3 is CASSSGLAGGRAYNEQFF. CDR3 DNA: TGTGCCAGCAGTTCCGGACTAGCGGGAGGTAGAGCCTACAATGAGCAGTTCTTC.

The rearrangement joins TRBV10-3 to TRBJ1-4, with D tentatively TRBD1 (6 bases). The germline V gene encodes CDR1 ENHRY and CDR2 SYGVKD. CDR3 size: 17 residues. V lost 6 bases to trimming and J lost 0 bases, with 17 bases between them. The CDR3 DNA follows: TGTGCCATCAGCGTTGGAGGGGGAATGACAACTAATGAAAAACTGTTTTTT. Protein sequence: CAISVGGGMTTNEKLFF.